The 24 T cell receptor beta chains below come from one sample, sequenced in a study of blood T cells in healthy people across ages. The authors ran a second PCR of roughly 7 to 11 cycles using a sample-barcoded 5' primer and a J-beta primer mix. TCRdb called the 5' RACE reads again in MiXCR, with one record for every CDR3 protein. The sample has around 1,600,000 distinct CDR3 sequences, about 42% seen once. Source material: blood. The receptors were sampled from a young woman in good health.

This clonotype was observed a few times. The J gene is TRBJ1-1, the V gene TRBV7-6; possibly TRBD1 for D (6 bases). Trimming removed 5 bases from V and 1 base from J, with 17 bases in between. From germline, CDR1 is SGHVS and CDR2 FNYEAQ. This CDR3 comprises 16 residues. The CDR3 DNA reads TGTGCCAGCAGCCAGAAAGGAGGGGGGAGGAACACTGAAGCTTTCTTT. Its protein product is CASSQKGGGRNTEAFF. Combining the CDR3 with reference TRBV7-6 and TRBJ1-1 gives the whole variable domain GAGVSQSPRYKVTKRGQDVALRCDPISGHVSLYWYRQALGQGPEFLTYFNYEAQQDKSGLPNDRFSAERPEGSISTLTIQRTEQRDSAMYRCASSQKGGGRNTEAFFGQGTRLTVV.

This chain joins TRBV7-8 and TRBJ2-5; tentatively, D is TRBD1 or TRBD2 (5 bases each). From germline, CDR1 is SGHVS and CDR2 FQNEAQ. The CDR3 contains 15 residues. Trimming removed 7 bases from V and 11 bases from J, with 26 bases in between. CDR3: CASTPQAGGGEEQYF. CDR3 DNA sequence: TGTGCCAGCACCCCTCAGGCGGGTGGGGGAGAGGAGCAGTACTTC.

This chain connects TRBV12-3 or TRBV12-4 to TRBJ2-1, with D possibly TRBD1 on 6 matching bases. V shed 2 bases and J shed 4 bases, with 15 bases lying between them. The CDR3 has 16 amino acids. The CDR3 nucleotides are TGTGCCAGCAGTTTAAGGCAGGGGCTTGGTTACAATGAGCAGTTCTTC. It specifies CASSLRQGLGYNEQFF.

This clonotype was seen once. The chain employs TRBV7-6 and TRBJ2-7; 7 nucleotides align to TRBD1. V trimming: 4 bases; J trimming: 7 bases; junction bases outside the gene matches: 13. The V gene's germline CDR1 is SGHVS and CDR2 FNYEAQ. CDR3 length: 15 amino acids. CDR3 loop: CASSSQTGSYNEQYF. CDR3 in DNA: TGTGCCAGCAGCTCCCAGACAGGGTCCTACAATGAGCAGTACTTC.

This clonotype was detected only a few times. A much larger clone sits a single nucleotide away, making a read error possible. The chain carries TRBV11-2 and TRBJ2-1; D remains ambiguous. Germline lookup yields CDR1 SGHAT and CDR2 FQNNGV. V was cut by 0 bases and J by 5 bases, with 5 bases left in between. The CDR3 totals 13 residues. The CDR3 DNA reads TGTGCCAGCAGCTTAGAACCCGACAATGAGCAGTTCTTC. As protein: CASSLEPDNEQFF. Supplemented by reference TRBV11-2 and TRBJ2-1, the full variable domain reads EAGVAQSPRYKIIEKRQSVAFWCNPISGHATLYWYQQILGQGPKLLIQFQNNGVVDDSQLPKDRFSAERLKGVDSTLKIQPAKLEDSAVYLCASSLEPDNEQFFGPGTRLTVL.

The chain carries TRBV6-2 or TRBV6-3 and TRBJ2-7; unclear D gene. CDR1 and CDR2 (germline): MNHEY, SVGEGT. The CDR3 consists of 15 residues. V lost 6 bases and J lost 0, with 15 bases in between. As DNA, the CDR3 is TGTGCCAGCAGAAAGCAAAAGGCGATCTCCTACGAGCAGTACTTC. It codes for CASRKQKAISYEQYF.

This sequence joins TRBV7-9 and TRBJ2-1; D remains unclear. Germline-derived CDR1 and CDR2 are SEHNR and FQNEAQ (reference sequence). The V end lost 5 bases, the J end lost 0 bases, and 23 bases lay between the germline ends. CDR3 size: 19 residues. CDR3 amino acids: CASSPHWSLRSSSYNEQFF. The CDR3 DNA sequence: TGTGCCAGCAGCCCCCATTGGAGTTTACGATCGAGCTCCTACAATGAGCAGTTCTTC.

In its sample, this clonotype was seen a few times. The chain is built from TRBV7-9 and TRBJ1-1; D is possibly TRBD1 (6 bases). Trimming pared 6 bases from V and 4 bases from J, leaving 15 bases between. This CDR3 region has 14 residues. Germline V gives CDR1 SEHNR, CDR2 FQNEAQ (reference sequence). CDR3 in DNA: TGTGCCAGCAGTACCCAGGGGCCTGGCACTGAAGCTTTCTTT. This codes for CASSTQGPGTEAFF.

This clonotype occurred a few times. The rearrangement links TRBV4-1 to TRBJ2-1, with D possibly being TRBD1 (6 bases). The V end was cut by 4 bases, the J end by 1 base, with 14 bases between. Germline CDR1 and CDR2: MGHRA and YSYEKL. The CDR3 has 16 residues. DNA of the CDR3: TGCGCCAGCAGCCCGTCAGGGGAATTTTCCTACAATGAGCAGTTCTTC. Encoded protein: CASSPSGEFSYNEQFF.

This chain uses TRBV4-3 with TRBJ1-1; 8 bases fit TRBD1. Trimming cost V 0 bases and J 7 bases; bases outside gene matches: 10. The CDR3 spans 16 residues. Germline lookup yields CDR1 LGHNA and CDR2 YSLEER. The CDR3 region is CASSQEGTGPKGEAFF. CDR3 DNA sequence: TGCGCCAGCAGCCAAGAGGGGACAGGCCCGAAGGGTGAAGCTTTCTTT.

V usage is TRBV6-2 or TRBV6-3 and J usage is TRBJ2-3; a weak D match, TRBD2 (6 bases). In germline, CDR1 is MNHEY, CDR2 SVGEGT. This CDR3 comprises 15 residues. Trimming shortened V by 6 bases and J by 4 bases, and 17 bases separated the two germline ends. CDR3 DNA sequence: TGTGCCAGCAGCCAGGGACTGGGCAATCCAGATACGCAGTATTTT. It codes for CASSQGLGNPDTQYF.

The chain recombines TRBV4-1 with TRBJ2-7; 7 nucleotides line up with TRBD1. The CDR3 is made up of 15 amino acids. Looked up from germline, CDR1 is MGHRA and CDR2 is YSYEKL. Losses at the gene ends were 8 bases for V and 2 bases for J; bases not matched to a gene: 12. CDR3: CASQADREHPYEQYF. The CDR3 bases are TGCGCCAGCCAAGCCGACAGGGAGCACCCCTACGAGCAGTACTTC.

V gene TRBV9 combines with J gene TRBJ1-2; a weak D match, TRBD1 (5 bases). V lost 4 bases, J lost 8 bases, and 24 bases lay in between. The germline V gene has CDR1 SGDLS and CDR2 YYNGEE. The CDR3 consists of 16 residues. CDR3 in amino acids: CASSYKREGAHEGYTF. The CDR3 coding sequence is TGTGCCAGCAGCTACAAAAGGGAAGGGGCGCACGAGGGCTACACCTTC. Based on the CDR3 plus reference TRBV9 and TRBJ1-2, the full variable domain is DSGVTQTPKHLITATGQRVTLRCSPRSGDLSVYWYQQSLDQGLQFLIQYYNGEERAKGNILERFSAQQFPDLHSELNLSSLELGDSALYFCASSYKREGAHEGYTFGSGTRLTVV.

V is TRBV7-2 and J is TRBJ1-5, with 9 bases that match TRBD1. Trimming at V came to 4 bases and at J to 3 bases, leaving 4 bases not matched to a gene. Germline lookup yields CDR1 SGHTA and CDR2 FQGNSA. The CDR3 has 15 residues. This CDR3 reads CASSSTGGANQPQHF. In DNA, the CDR3 is TGTGCCAGCAGCTCGACAGGGGGGGCCAATCAGCCCCAGCATTTT.

This clonotype was observed a handful of times. The chain carries TRBV4-1 and TRBJ2-3; D might be TRBD1 (6 bases). Germline V gene sequence: CDR1 MGHRA, CDR2 YSYEKL. Trimming took 1 base from V and 5 from J, leaving 16 bases between them. This CDR3 is built from 16 residues. The CDR3 sequence is CASSQGPGAPGDTQYF. The CDR3, as DNA: TGCGCCAGCAGCCAAGGTCCAGGGGCCCCGGGAGATACGCAGTATTTT.

On this clonotype: At one end the junction does not follow the germline gene, possibly because of a read error. The chain uses TRBV2 and TRBJ2-5; weak D call: TRBD1 (5 bases). Germline CDR1 reads SNHLY; CDR2 reads FYNNEI. The CDR3 is made up of 16 amino acids. The CDR3: CASSELGPGFQETRYF. The DNA of the CDR3 is TGTGCCAGCAGTGAATTAGGTCCAGGGTTCCAAGAGACCCGGTACTTC.

The chain employs TRBV24-1 and TRBJ2-3, with a weak D call TRBD2 (6 bases). Germline CDR1 and CDR2: KGHDR and SFDVKD. Trimming took off 9 bases at V and 3 bases at J, with 12 bases between the two ends. This CDR3 has 13 amino acids. CDR3 bases: TGTGCCACCCCTCCGCGGGGTACAGATACGCAGTATTTT. Translation: CATPPRGTDTQYF.

This clonotype was seen only a few times. J is TRBJ2-7 and V is TRBV20-1; the D is unclear. Germline CDR1 reads DFQATT; CDR2 reads SNEGSKA (reference sequence). The CDR3 covers 12 residues. V was cut by 6 bases and J by 6 bases, with 15 bases left in between. CDR3 region: CSAWSYSGEQYF. The CDR3 DNA reads as TGCAGTGCCTGGAGTTATTCCGGCGAGCAGTACTTC.

The chain combines TRBV7-6 with TRBJ2-3, with D maybe TRBD2 (7 bases). With 2 bases removed from V and 1 base from J, the gap between germline ends came to 19 bases. Germline V gives CDR1 SGHVS, CDR2 FNYEAQ. The CDR3 has 18 residues. The CDR3 sequence: CASSLRGWRERGTDTQYF. The CDR3 bases are TGTGCCAGCAGCTTAAGGGGGTGGCGGGAGAGAGGCACAGATACGCAGTATTTT.

This clonotype was seen repeatedly, ten times or more. This chain links TRBV5-1 with TRBJ2-3; D remains ambiguous. Trimming left V 4 bases short and J 5 bases short, with 11 bases between. The length of the CDR3 is 13 residues. CDR1 and CDR2 from the germline V gene are SGHRS and YFSETQ. This CDR3 is CASSTTPVDTQYF. CDR3 DNA sequence: TGCGCCAGCAGCACCACCCCCGTAGATACGCAGTATTTT.

This clonotype was detected a few times. The chain joins TRBV27 to TRBJ2-2; 11 bases agree with TRBD2. CDR1 is MNHEY and CDR2 is SMNVEV in the germline V gene (reference sequence). There are 18 residues in the CDR3. V dropped 2 bases and J dropped 2; count of bases not matched to a gene: 7. The CDR3 DNA reads as TGTGCCAGCAGTTTAACATTAGCGGGAGGGATTAACACCGGGGAGCTGTTTTTT. Its translation: CASSLTLAGGINTGELFF.

This clonotype was picked up a small number of times. In DNA form, the CDR3 reads TGTGCCAGCAGCCACGGGAGCGGGCTAGCGGGAGATCGAAGGAATGAGCAGTTCTTC. This gives the protein CASSHGSGLAGDRRNEQFF. The chain carries TRBV3-1 and TRBJ2-1, with TRBD2 matching 10 bases. Germline CDR1 reads LGHDT; CDR2 reads YNNKEL (reference sequence). The CDR3 runs 19 residues. V shed 3 bases and J 7 bases; nucleotides not matched to a gene: 18.

This clonotype was found a few times. The J gene is TRBJ1-2, the V gene TRBV3-1; 8 nucleotides align to TRBD1. The germline V gene has CDR1 LGHDT and CDR2 YNNKEL (reference sequence). Trimming removed 3 bases from V and 4 bases from J; junction bases left unmatched: 7. This CDR3 has 15 residues. The CDR3 sequence: CASSQEDRDSYGYTF. The CDR3 bases are TGTGCCAGCAGCCAGGAGGACAGGGATAGCTATGGCTACACCTTC.

There are a few counts of this clonotype. The chain combines TRBV7-9 with TRBJ1-2; D call uncertain. Trimming took 5 bases from V and 2 from J, leaving 12 bases between them. There are 14 residues in the CDR3. CDR1 is SEHNR and CDR2 is FQNEAQ in the germline V gene (reference sequence). This CDR3 reads CASSPQPVNYGYTF. The CDR3, as DNA: TGTGCCAGCAGCCCCCAGCCAGTAAACTATGGCTACACCTTC. The full variable domain, completed using reference TRBV7-9 and TRBJ1-2, is DTGVSQNPRHKITKRGQNVTFRCDPISEHNRLYWYRQTLGQGPEFLTYFQNEAQLEKSRLLSDRFSAERPKGSFSTLEIQRTEQGDSAMYLCASSPQPVNYGYTFGSGTRLTVV.